A single sample gave rise to the 15 T cell receptor beta chains below, sequenced in a study of T cells after somatic rescue of genetic block. The protocol was immunoSEQ multiplex PCR, while the TCRdb copy is restricted to in-frame clones and leaves out a portion. The sample contains about 12,000 clones, about two thirds of which appear only once. The specimen sequenced was peripheral blood mononuclear cells (PBMCs). Receptor source: a boy aged 10-17 years.

This rearrangement joins TRBV6-6 to TRBJ1-2, with TRBD1 matching 8 bases. The length of the CDR3 is 14 residues. Germline V gives CDR1 MNHNY, CDR2 SVGAGI (reference sequence). Germline trimming cut 6 bases from V and 3 bases from J; bases unmatched to any gene: 6. The CDR3 bases are TGTGCCAGCAGGTTGGGACAGGCCTACTATGGCTACACCTTC. Protein product: CASRLGQAYYGYTF.

This clone appeared a single time. The rearrangement links TRBV5-1 to TRBJ2-5, with a tentative D call TRBD2 (6 bases). Germline V gene lookup returns CDR1 SGHRS and CDR2 YFSETQ. V was clipped by 0 bases and J by 5 bases, with 17 bases between them. The CDR3 sequence is 16 residues long. The CDR3 spells CASSLVIGGNGETQYF. The CDR3 nucleotides are TGCGCCAGCAGCTTGGTTATTGGCGGGAATGGGGAGACCCAGTACTTC.

V and J are TRBV19 and TRBJ2-7; 9 bases align to TRBD1. In germline, CDR1 is LNHDA, CDR2 SQIVND (reference sequence). The CDR3 spans 18 residues. J gave up 2 bases and V 5 bases, and 16 bases lay outside the gene matches. The CDR3 loop reads CASSRPGQGPSTAYEQYF. The DNA for the CDR3 is TGTGCCAGTAGTCGTCCTGGACAGGGGCCCTCCACGGCCTACGAGCAGTACTTC.

The chain recombines TRBV7-3 with TRBJ2-2, with D perhaps assigned TRBD1 or TRBD2 (5 bases each). Looked up from germline, CDR1 is SGHTA and CDR2 is FQGTGA. The germline V and J ends were trimmed by 5 bases and 4 bases, with 14 bases remaining between them. The CDR3 sequence is 15 residues long. CDR3 region: CASSPWDVSTGELFF. In nucleotides, the CDR3 is TGTGCCAGCAGCCCATGGGACGTGTCCACCGGGGAGCTGTTTTTT.

This chain links TRBV2 with TRBJ2-3; tentative D call: TRBD1 (8 bases). CDR1 is SNHLY and CDR2 is FYNNEI in the germline V gene. CDR3 length equals 16 residues. Trimming removed 2 bases at V and 4 bases at J, with 16 bases between. CDR3 loop: CASSETRTGRADTQYF. CDR3 coding DNA: TGTGCCAGCAGTGAAACCAGGACAGGGAGGGCAGATACGCAGTATTTT.

V and J are TRBV6-4 and TRBJ2-7, with a possible D match to TRBD2 (6 bases). Trimming took 0 bases from V and 9 from J, leaving 18 bases between them. This CDR3 contains 15 residues. CDR1 and CDR2 (germline): MRHNA, SNTAGT. CDR3 region: CASSDSGTETIWQYF. CDR3 bases: TGTGCCAGCAGTGACTCCGGGACTGAAACTATCTGGCAGTACTTC.

V is TRBV7-9 and J is TRBJ1-5; no definite D call. The CDR3 has 14 amino acids. The germline gives CDR1 SEHNR, CDR2 FQNEAQ (reference sequence). Trimming took off 1 base at V and 9 bases at J, with 13 bases between the two ends. In nucleotides, the CDR3 is TGTGCCAGCAGCTTAGATGGGCCGTGGGGGCCCCAGCATTTT. Protein: CASSLDGPWGPQHF.

The genes are TRBV6-6 and TRBJ2-7, with TRBD2 identical over 12 bases. J lost 2 bases, V lost 7 bases, and 6 bases had no gene match. Germline CDR1 reads MNHNY; CDR2 reads SVGAGI (reference sequence). The CDR3 is 15 amino acids. DNA for the CDR3: TGTGCCAGCACTCGAAGGACTAGCGGGACCTACGAGCAGTACTTC. Translated: CASTRRTSGTYEQYF.

The chain recombines TRBV27 with TRBJ1-2; perhaps TRBD1 as D (6 bases). V gave up 5 bases and J gave up 3 bases, with 13 bases separating them. The length of the CDR3 is 14 residues. Germline values: CDR1 MNHEY, CDR2 SMNVEV (reference sequence). The CDR3 here is CASSVDRTDYGYTF. CDR3 nucleotide sequence: TGTGCCAGCAGTGTCGACAGGACGGACTATGGCTACACCTTC.

The chain carries TRBV2 and TRBJ2-5; TRBD1 aligns across 9 bases. J gave up 1 base and V 7 bases, and 10 bases lay outside the gene matches. Germline CDR1 SNHLY, CDR2 FYNNEI. This CDR3 region has 16 residues. CDR3 DNA sequence: TGTGCCAGCAAATTACAGGGGGCGCTTCGCCAAGAGACCCAGTACTTC. The encoded protein is CASKLQGALRQETQYF. Supplemented by reference TRBV2 and TRBJ2-5, the full variable domain reads EPEVTQTPSHQVTQMGQEVILRCVPISNHLYFYWYRQILGQKVEFLVSFYNNEISEKSEIFDDQFSVERPDGSNFTLKIRSTKLEDSAMYFCASKLQGALRQETQYFGPGTRLLVL.

This clone has just a few counts. The chain couples TRBV6-1 to TRBJ2-7; 7 bases line up with TRBD1. CDR3 length: 13 amino acids. V was clipped by 8 bases and J by 2 bases; unmatched bases: 6. Germline CDR1 is MNHNS and CDR2 is SASEGT. CDR3 coding DNA: TGTGCCAGCTTGACAGGGTTCCCCTACGAGCAGTACTTC. Translating it yields CASLTGFPYEQYF.

The genes are TRBV15 and TRBJ1-5; D is unclear. Trimming left V 1 base short and J 0 bases short, with 7 bases between. CDR1 and CDR2 from the germline V gene are LNHNV and YYDKDF (reference sequence). The CDR3 is made up of 15 amino acids. CDR3 bases: TGTGCCACCAGCAGAGGACAAAATAGCAATCAGCCCCAGCATTTT. It specifies CATSRGQNSNQPQHF. Together with reference TRBV15 and TRBJ1-5, the CDR3 gives the full variable domain: DAMVIQNPRYQVTQFGKPVTLSCSQTLNHNVMYWYQQKSSQAPKLLFHYYDKDFNNEADTPDNFQSRRPNTSFCFLDIRSPGLGDTAMYLCATSRGQNSNQPQHFGDGTRLSIL.

This chain links TRBV27 with TRBJ2-5; TRBD1 is a possible D gene (5 bases). This CDR3 is 17 amino acids long. Germline assignment: CDR1 MNHEY and CDR2 SMNVEV (reference sequence). Trimming removed 2 bases from V and 2 bases from J, with 18 bases in between. The CDR3 reads CASSLRANRSRQETQYF. The CDR3, as DNA: TGTGCCAGCAGTTTACGAGCTAACAGGTCGCGGCAAGAGACCCAGTACTTC.

This chain uses TRBV27 with TRBJ1-1, with a weak D call TRBD1 (5 bases). Trimming shortened V by 3 bases and J by 1 base, and 9 bases separated the two germline ends. Germline V lookup: CDR1 MNHEY, CDR2 SMNVEV (reference sequence). The CDR3 contains 14 residues. Here the CDR3 reads CASSFNRQNTEAFF. DNA of the CDR3: TGTGCCAGCAGTTTTAACAGGCAGAACACTGAAGCTTTCTTT.

The chain uses TRBV6-5 and TRBJ2-3; unclear D gene. This CDR3 comprises 13 residues. The V gene's germline CDR1 is MNHEY and CDR2 SVGAGI. V dropped 8 bases and J dropped 2 bases, with 11 bases sitting between them. CDR3 amino acids: CASYRRITDTQYF. CDR3 nucleotides: TGTGCCAGCTACCGGCGAATCACAGATACGCAGTATTTT.